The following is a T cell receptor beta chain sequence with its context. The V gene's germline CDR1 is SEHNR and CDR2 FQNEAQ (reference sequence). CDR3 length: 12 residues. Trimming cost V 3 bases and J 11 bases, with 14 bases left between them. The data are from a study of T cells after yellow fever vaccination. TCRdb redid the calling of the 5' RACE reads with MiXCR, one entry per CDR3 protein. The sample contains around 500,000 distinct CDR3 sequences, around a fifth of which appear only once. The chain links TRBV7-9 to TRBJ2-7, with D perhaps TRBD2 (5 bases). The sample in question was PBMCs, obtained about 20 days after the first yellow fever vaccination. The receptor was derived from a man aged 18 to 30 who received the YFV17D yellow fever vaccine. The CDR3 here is CASSFVGERKYF. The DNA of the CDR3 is TGTGCCAGCAGCTTCGTCGGGGAAAGAAAGTACTTC.